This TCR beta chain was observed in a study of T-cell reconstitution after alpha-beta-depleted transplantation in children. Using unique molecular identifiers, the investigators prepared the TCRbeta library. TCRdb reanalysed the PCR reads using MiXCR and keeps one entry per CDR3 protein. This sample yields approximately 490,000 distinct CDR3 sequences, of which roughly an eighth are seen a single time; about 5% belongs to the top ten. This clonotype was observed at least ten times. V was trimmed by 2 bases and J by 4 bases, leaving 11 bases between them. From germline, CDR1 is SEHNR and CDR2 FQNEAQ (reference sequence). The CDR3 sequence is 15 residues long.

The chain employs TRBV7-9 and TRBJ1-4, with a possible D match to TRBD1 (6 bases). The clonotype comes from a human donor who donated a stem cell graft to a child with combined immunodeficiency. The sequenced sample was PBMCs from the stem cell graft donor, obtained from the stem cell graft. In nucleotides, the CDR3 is TGTGCCAGCAGCTTAACAGGGACGGGTAATGAAAAACTGTTTTTT. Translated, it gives CASSLTGTGNEKLFF.